Presented here are 15 T cell receptor beta chains from one specimen sequenced in a study of cytomegalovirus exposure and HLA in healthy donors. The PCR used 60 Vbeta and 13 Jbeta primers. The protocol was immunoSEQ multiplex PCR, while the TCRdb copy is restricted to in-frame clones and leaves out a portion. The data hold roughly 230,000 clones, with 80% to 95% observed a single time. Sequencing was done on a sample of PBMCs. The receptors originated from a girl aged 2-10 years in good health and CMV-seronegative.

The chain links TRBV29-1 to TRBJ1-2; 8 bases are a match to TRBD1. CDR1 SQVTM and CDR2 ANQGSEA come from the germline V gene. The CDR3 sequence is 13 residues long. The V segment lost 7 bases and the J segment 3 bases; nucleotides outside the gene matches: 7. CDR3 amino acids: CSARTGRDYGYTF. The CDR3 DNA reads TGCAGCGCCCGGACAGGGCGCGACTATGGCTACACCTTC.

J is TRBJ2-3 and V is TRBV27; no reliable D call. The CDR3 sequence is 17 residues long. Deletions cut 6 bases from V and 1 base from J, with 20 bases between. Germline loops: CDR1 MNHEY, CDR2 SMNVEV (reference sequence). The CDR3 DNA sequence: TGTGCCAGCAGCCAAACCCCGACTCTAACGCGCACAGATACGCAGTATTTT. Its protein product is CASSQTPTLTRTDTQYF.

The chain is built from TRBV29-1 and TRBJ2-3; unclear D gene. Germline CDR1 is SQVTM and CDR2 is ANQGSEA. Trimming pared 0 bases from V and 1 base from J, leaving 8 bases between. There are 14 residues in the CDR3. As DNA, the CDR3 is TGCAGCGTTGAAGATGGCGAGGGCACAGATACGCAGTATTTT. This gives the protein CSVEDGEGTDTQYF.

The chain uses TRBV5-1 and TRBJ2-7; 7 nucleotides match TRBD1. Trimming cost V 0 bases and J 6 bases; bases outside gene matches: 6. In germline, CDR1 is SGHRS, CDR2 YFSETQ. This CDR3 contains 14 residues. This chain's CDR3 is CASSLGQGVSEQYF. CDR3 DNA sequence: TGCGCCAGCAGCTTGGGACAGGGAGTCTCCGAGCAGTACTTC.

The CDR3 spells CASKPSGTSYNEQFF. The CDR3 DNA is TGTGCCAGCAAACCTAGCGGGACCTCCTACAATGAGCAGTTCTTC. The rearrangement links TRBV6-1 to TRBJ2-1; 9 positions agree with TRBD2. The germline V gene has CDR1 MNHNS and CDR2 SASEGT. V lost 7 bases and J lost 0; bases outside the gene matches: 4. The CDR3 is 15 residues long.

The V call is TRBV5-4, the J call TRBJ1-4; 8 positions agree with TRBD1. V lost 3 bases to trimming and J lost 3 bases; unmatched junction nucleotides: 1. Germline V gives CDR1 SGHNT, CDR2 YYREEE (reference sequence). The CDR3 covers 14 residues. The CDR3 nucleotides are TGTGCCAGCAGCTCAGGGGGCCCTAATGAAAAACTGTTTTTT. Protein: CASSSGGPNEKLFF.

The chain is built from TRBV7-3 and TRBJ1-6; 8 bases fit TRBD1. Trimming took 4 bases from V and 7 from J; bases not matched to a gene: 6. CDR1 SGHTA and CDR2 FQGTGA come from the germline V gene. The CDR3 is 15 residues long. This CDR3 reads CASSWTGTGNSPLHF. CDR3 DNA: TGTGCCAGCAGCTGGACAGGGACGGGGAATTCACCCCTCCACTTT.

This clone was counted between two and nine times. This chain uses TRBV4-1 with TRBJ1-6; D gene ambiguous. This CDR3 has 12 amino acids. Germline V gene data show CDR1 as MGHRA and CDR2 as YSYEKL. The ends were cut back, 0 bases at V and 14 bases at J, with 8 bases in the middle. CDR3 sequence: CASSQDWQTLHF. The CDR3 bases are TGCGCCAGCAGCCAAGATTGGCAAACCCTCCACTTT.

Points on this clone: Other nucleotide sequences in the sample specify the same CDR3. The chain combines TRBV19 with TRBJ2-7; 10 nucleotides agree with TRBD1. CDR1 and CDR2 (germline): LNHDA, SQIVND (reference sequence). The CDR3 covers 13 residues. V dropped 4 bases and J dropped 4; count of bases not matched to a gene: 1. The CDR3 loop reads CASSTGQGYEQYF. DNA for the CDR3: TGTGCCAGTAGTACGGGACAGGGGTACGAGCAGTACTTC.

V usage is TRBV4-1 and J usage is TRBJ1-1, with D possibly matching TRBD1 (6 bases). This CDR3 has 15 amino acids. V was trimmed by 3 bases and J by 4 bases, leaving 15 bases between them. CDR1 is MGHRA and CDR2 is YSYEKL in the germline V gene. CDR3: CASSQRGLGGTEAFF. The CDR3 DNA reads TGCGCCAGCAGCCAGCGGGGGCTGGGTGGCACTGAAGCTTTCTTT.

V gene TRBV25-1 combines with J gene TRBJ2-7; weak D call: TRBD2 (5 bases). Per germline, CDR1 MGHDK and CDR2 SYGVNS. This CDR3 spans 12 amino acids. Trimming left V 6 bases short and J 2 bases short, with 8 bases between. As DNA, the CDR3 is TGTGCCAGCAGCCCCGGGGCCTACGAGCAGTACTTC. As protein: CASSPGAYEQYF.

The rearrangement joins TRBV30 to TRBJ2-1; a weak D match, TRBD2 (6 bases). The CDR3 is 12 residues long. The V gene's germline CDR1 is GTSNPN and CDR2 SVGIG (reference sequence). With 7 bases removed from V and 7 bases from J, the gap between germline ends came to 14 bases. CDR3: CAFKRAVNEQFF. DNA of the CDR3: TGTGCCTTCAAGCGGGCAGTTAATGAGCAGTTCTTC.

V is TRBV5-4 and J is TRBJ2-5; D call uncertain. V lost 4 bases and J lost 3, with 16 bases in between. CDR3 size: 15 residues. Per germline, CDR1 SGHNT and CDR2 YYREEE (reference sequence). The CDR3 here is CASSRPQIAEETQYF. The CDR3 DNA sequence: TGTGCCAGCAGCAGACCTCAGATCGCGGAAGAGACCCAGTACTTC. Full variable domain (rest looked up from reference TRBV5-4 and TRBJ2-5): ETGVTQSPTHLIKTRGQQVTLRCSSQSGHNTVSWYQQALGQGPQFIFQYYREEENGRGNFPPRFSGLQFPNYSSELNVNALELDDSALYLCASSRPQIAEETQYFGPGTRLLVL.

This chain connects TRBV7-9 to TRBJ2-5; 7 bases agree with TRBD1. V was clipped by 1 base and J by 2 bases; unmatched bases: 4. The CDR3 length is 15 residues. The germline CDR1 and CDR2 sequences are SEHNR and FQNEAQ (reference sequence). CDR3 protein: CASSLVSQGQETQYF. The CDR3 DNA follows: TGTGCCAGCAGCTTAGTGTCACAGGGGCAAGAGACCCAGTACTTC.

Points on this clone: The same CDR3 can be traced to other DNA sequences in this sample. This chain connects TRBV5-1 to TRBJ2-5; TRBD2 aligns across 11 bases. The V segment lost 0 bases and the J segment 4 bases; nucleotides outside the gene matches: 5. The CDR3 has 16 residues. Germline V lookup: CDR1 SGHRS, CDR2 YFSETQ. The CDR3 bases are TGCGCCAGCAGCTTGGAGGTAGCGGGAGGGCCAGAGACCCAGTACTTC. Protein: CASSLEVAGGPETQYF.